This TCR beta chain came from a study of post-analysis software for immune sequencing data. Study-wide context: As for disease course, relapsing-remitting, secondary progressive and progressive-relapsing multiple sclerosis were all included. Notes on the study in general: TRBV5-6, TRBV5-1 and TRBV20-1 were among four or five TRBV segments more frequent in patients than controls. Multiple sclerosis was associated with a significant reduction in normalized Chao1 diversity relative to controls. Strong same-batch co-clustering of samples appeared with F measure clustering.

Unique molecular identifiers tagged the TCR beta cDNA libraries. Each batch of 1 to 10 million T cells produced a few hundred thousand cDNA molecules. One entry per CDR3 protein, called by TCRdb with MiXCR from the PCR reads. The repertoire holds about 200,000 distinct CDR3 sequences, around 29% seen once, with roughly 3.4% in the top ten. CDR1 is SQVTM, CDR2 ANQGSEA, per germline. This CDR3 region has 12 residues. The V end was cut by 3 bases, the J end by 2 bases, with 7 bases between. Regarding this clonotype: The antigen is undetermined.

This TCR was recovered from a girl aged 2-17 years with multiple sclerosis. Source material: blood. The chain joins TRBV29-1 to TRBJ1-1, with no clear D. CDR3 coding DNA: TGCAGCGTTGATCAAGGCAACACTGAAGCTTTCTTT. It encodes CSVDQGNTEAFF.